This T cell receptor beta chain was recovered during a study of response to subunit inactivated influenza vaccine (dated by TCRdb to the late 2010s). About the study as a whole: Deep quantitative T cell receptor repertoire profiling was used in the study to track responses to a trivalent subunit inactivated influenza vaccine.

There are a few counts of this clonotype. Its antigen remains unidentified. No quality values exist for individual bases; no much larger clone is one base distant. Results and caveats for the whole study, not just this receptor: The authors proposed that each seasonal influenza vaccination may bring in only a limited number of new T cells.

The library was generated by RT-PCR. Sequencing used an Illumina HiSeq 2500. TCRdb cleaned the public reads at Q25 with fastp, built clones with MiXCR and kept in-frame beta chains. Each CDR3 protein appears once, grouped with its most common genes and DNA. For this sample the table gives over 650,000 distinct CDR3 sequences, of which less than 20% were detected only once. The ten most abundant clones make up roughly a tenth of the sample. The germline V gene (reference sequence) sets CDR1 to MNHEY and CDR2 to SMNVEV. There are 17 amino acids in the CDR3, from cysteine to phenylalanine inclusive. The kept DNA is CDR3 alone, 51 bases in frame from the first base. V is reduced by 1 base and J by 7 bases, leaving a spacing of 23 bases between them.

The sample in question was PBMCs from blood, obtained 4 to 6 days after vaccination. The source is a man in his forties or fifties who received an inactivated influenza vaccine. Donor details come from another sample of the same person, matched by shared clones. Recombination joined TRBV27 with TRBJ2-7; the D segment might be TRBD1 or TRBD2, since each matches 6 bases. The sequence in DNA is TGTGCCAGCAGTTTATTGGTGGGGGGCGGCGGCCTCGGGGAGCAGTACTTC. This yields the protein CASSLLVGGGGLGEQYF.